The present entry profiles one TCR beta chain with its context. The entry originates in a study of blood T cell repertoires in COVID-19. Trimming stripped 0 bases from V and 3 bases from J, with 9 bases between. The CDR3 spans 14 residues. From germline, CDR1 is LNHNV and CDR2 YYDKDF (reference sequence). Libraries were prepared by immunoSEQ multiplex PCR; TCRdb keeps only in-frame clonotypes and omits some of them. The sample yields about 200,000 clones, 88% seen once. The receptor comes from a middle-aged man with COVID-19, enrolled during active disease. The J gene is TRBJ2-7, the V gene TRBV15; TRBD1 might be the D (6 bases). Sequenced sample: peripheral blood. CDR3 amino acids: CATSRDPDSYEQYF. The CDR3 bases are TGTGCCACCAGCAGAGACCCGGACAGCTACGAGCAGTACTTC.